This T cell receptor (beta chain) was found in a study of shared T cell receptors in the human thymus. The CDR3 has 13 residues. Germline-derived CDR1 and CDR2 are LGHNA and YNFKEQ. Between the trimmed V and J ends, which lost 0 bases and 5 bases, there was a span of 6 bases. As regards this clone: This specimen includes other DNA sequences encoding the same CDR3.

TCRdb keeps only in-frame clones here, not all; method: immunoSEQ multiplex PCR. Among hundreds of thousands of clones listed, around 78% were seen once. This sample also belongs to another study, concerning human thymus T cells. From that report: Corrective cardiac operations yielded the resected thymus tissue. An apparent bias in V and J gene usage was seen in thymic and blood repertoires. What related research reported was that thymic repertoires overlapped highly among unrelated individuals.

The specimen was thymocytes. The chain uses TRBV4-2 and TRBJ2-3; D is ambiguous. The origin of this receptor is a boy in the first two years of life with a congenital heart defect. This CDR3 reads CASSQDRVDTQYF. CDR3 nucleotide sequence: TGTGCCAGCAGCCAAGATCGAGTAGATACGCAGTATTTT.